This T cell receptor beta chain was sequenced for a study of technical replicates of blood from a handful of donors (dated by TCRdb to the late 2010s). About this clone: The clone's antigen remains unknown. No base quality information exists; no much larger clone differs at one position.

From the cysteine through the phenylalanine, the CDR3 covers 15 amino acids. The sequence is cut down to CDR3 DNA, 45 bases in frame from base 1. V was cut back by 5 bases and J by 1 base, leaving a gap of 11 bases between them. Sequences SGHVS (CDR1) and FQNEAQ (CDR2) are obtained from the germline V gene. The method behind the library was the immunoSEQ multiplex PCR assay. TCRdb provides this immuneACCESS table in a form limited to in-frame rearrangements. Some clones are lacking; in checked studies, under half of them reflect an unresolved V gene, and why the rest are absent is not known. Within this sample are over 60,000 clones, with over 85% of them counted one time only. Clones ranked in the top ten supply around 5.1% of the sample.

Sequenced sample: PBMCs. The sequence was collected from a human donor in good health. Some clones in this sample may be carry-over from other donors' samples. This receptor chain uses TRBV7-8 and TRBJ1-4, with the D segment identity uncertain. The CDR3 protein: CASSANSLTNEKLFF. In nucleotides, the sequence is TGTGCCAGCAGCGCAAACAGTTTAACTAATGAAAAACTGTTTTTT.